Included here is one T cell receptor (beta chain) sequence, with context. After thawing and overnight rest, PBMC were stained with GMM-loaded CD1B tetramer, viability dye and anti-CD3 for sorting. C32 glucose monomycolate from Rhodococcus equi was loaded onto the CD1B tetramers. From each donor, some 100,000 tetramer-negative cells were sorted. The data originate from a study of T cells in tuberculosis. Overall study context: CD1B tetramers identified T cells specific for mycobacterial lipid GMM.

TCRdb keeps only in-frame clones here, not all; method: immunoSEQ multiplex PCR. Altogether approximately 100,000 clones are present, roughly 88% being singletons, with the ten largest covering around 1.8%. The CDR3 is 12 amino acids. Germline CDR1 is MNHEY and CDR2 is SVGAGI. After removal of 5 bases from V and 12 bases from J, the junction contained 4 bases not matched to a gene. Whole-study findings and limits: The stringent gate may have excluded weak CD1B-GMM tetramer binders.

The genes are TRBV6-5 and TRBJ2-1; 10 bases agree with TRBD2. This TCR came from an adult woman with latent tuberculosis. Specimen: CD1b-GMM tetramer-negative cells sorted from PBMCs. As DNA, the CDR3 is TGTGCCAGCAGTGCAGCGGGGGGGGTGCAGTTCTTC. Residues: CASSAAGGVQFF.